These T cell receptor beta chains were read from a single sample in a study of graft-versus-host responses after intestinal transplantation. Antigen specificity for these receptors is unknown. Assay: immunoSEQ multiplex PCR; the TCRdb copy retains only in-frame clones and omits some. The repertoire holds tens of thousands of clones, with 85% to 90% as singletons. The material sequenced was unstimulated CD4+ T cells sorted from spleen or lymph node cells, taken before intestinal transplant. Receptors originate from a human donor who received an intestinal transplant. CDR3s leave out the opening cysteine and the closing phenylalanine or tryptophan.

cdr3_aa: ASSVSGLAGLETQY
v_call: TRBV9

cdr3_aa: ASSTGGPMGPSGELF
v_call: TRBV19

cdr3_aa: ASSPEGGTEAF
v_call: TRBV2

cdr3_aa: ASSGGETQY
v_call: TRBV6-1

cdr3_aa: ASSSTDMRSYGYT
v_call: TRBV28

cdr3_aa: AWSRDRDSPLH
v_call: TRBV30

cdr3_aa: ASSIERGTEAF
v_call: TRBV19

cdr3_aa: ASSFPLTGLGGYT
v_call: TRBV28

cdr3_aa: ASSRPGTSGGPTYEQY
v_call: TRBV5-1

cdr3_aa: ASSPGTSGGNEQF
v_call: TRBV9

cdr3_aa: ASSVLSGDTIY
v_call: TRBV9

cdr3_aa: AWSVQAGIADTQY
v_call: TRBV30

cdr3_aa: ASSTGTSGGETQY
v_call: TRBV19

cdr3_aa: ASSSQLAGIYNEQF
v_call: TRBV6-6

cdr3_aa: ASSAYRGSGSGELF
v_call: TRBV14

cdr3_aa: AVTPGLVINNEQF
v_call: TRBV5-8

cdr3_aa: ASSDPPVAGGQDTQY
v_call: TRBV9

cdr3_aa: ASSRGGLVFDEQF
v_call: TRBV9

cdr3_aa: ACSGRARNPTYEQY
v_call: TRBV28

cdr3_aa: ASSLGRPRRGQETQY
v_call: TRBV7-9

cdr3_aa: ASSLAPGTGNTEAF
v_call: TRBV7-6

cdr3_aa: ASSPGPDTQY
v_call: TRBV18

cdr3_aa: AMGYTGNYEQY
v_call: TRBV6-1

cdr3_aa: SVIETPSSGANVLT
v_call: TRBV29-1

cdr3_aa: ASNQGSSGNTIY
v_call: TRBV2

cdr3_aa: ASSNCGQGNYGYT
v_call: TRBV21-1

cdr3_aa: ASSGVAGEQETQY
v_call: TRBV2

cdr3_aa: ASKSGVEEKLF
v_call: TRBV28

cdr3_aa: ASSLSSGGEAF
v_call: TRBV28

cdr3_aa: ASSQESSRGGADTQY
v_call: TRBV4-2

cdr3_aa: ASTYHGRDNEQF
v_call: TRBV5-4